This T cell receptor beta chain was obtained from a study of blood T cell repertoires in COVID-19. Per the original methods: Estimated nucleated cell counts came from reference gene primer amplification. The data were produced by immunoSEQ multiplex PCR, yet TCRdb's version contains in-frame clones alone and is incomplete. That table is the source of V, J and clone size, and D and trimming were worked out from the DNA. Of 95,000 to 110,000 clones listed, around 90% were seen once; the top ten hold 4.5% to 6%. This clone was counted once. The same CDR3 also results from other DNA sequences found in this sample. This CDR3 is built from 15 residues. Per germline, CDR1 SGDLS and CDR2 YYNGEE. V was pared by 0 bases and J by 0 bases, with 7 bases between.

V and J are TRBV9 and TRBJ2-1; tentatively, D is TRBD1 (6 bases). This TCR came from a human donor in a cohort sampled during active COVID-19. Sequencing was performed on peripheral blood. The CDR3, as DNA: TGTGCCAGCAGCGTAGAGGGGGTCTCCTACAATGAGCAGTTCTTC. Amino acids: CASSVEGVSYNEQFF. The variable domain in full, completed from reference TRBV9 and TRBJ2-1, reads DSGVTQTPKHLITATGQRVTLRCSPRSGDLSVYWYQQSLDQGLQFLIQYYNGEERAKGNILERFSAQQFPDLHSELNLSSLELGDSALYFCASSVEGVSYNEQFFGPGTRLTVL.